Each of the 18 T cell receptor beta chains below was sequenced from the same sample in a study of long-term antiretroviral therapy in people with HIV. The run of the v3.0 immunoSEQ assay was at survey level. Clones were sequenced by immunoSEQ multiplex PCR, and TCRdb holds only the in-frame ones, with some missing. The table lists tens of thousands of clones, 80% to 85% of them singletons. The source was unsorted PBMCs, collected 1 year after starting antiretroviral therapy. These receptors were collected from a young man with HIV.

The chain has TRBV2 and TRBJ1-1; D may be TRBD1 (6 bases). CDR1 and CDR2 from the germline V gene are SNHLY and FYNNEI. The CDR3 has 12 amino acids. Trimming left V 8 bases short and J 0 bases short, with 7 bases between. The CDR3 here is CASGGMNTEAFF. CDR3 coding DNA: TGTGCCAGCGGGGGCATGAACACTGAAGCTTTCTTT. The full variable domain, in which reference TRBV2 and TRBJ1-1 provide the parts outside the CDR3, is EPEVTQTPSHQVTQMGQEVILRCVPISNHLYFYWYRQILGQKVEFLVSFYNNEISEKSEIFDDQFSVERPDGSNFTLKIRSTKLEDSAMYFCASGGMNTEAFFGQGTRLTVV.

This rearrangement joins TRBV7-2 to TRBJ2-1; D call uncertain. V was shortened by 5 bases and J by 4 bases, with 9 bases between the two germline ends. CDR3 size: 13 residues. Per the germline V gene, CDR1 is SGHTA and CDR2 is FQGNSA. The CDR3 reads CASSAFLYNEQFF. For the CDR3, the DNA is TGTGCCAGCAGCGCATTTCTTTACAATGAGCAGTTCTTC.

CDR3 residues: CATGGLAEDEQYF. The CDR3 DNA reads TGTGCCACCGGGGGGCTAGCTGAGGACGAGCAGTACTTC. The genes are TRBV15 and TRBJ2-7; D is perhaps TRBD1 or TRBD2 (6 bases each). The germline V gene has CDR1 LNHNV and CDR2 YYDKDF (reference sequence). The germline V and J ends were trimmed by 8 bases and 5 bases, with 16 bases remaining between them. The CDR3 length is 13 residues. Drawing the rest from reference TRBV15 and TRBJ2-7, the complete variable domain is DAMVIQNPRYQVTQFGKPVTLSCSQTLNHNVMYWYQQKSSQAPKLLFHYYDKDFNNEADTPDNFQSRRPNTSFCFLDIRSPGLGDTAMYLCATGGLAEDEQYFGPGTRLTVT.

The DNA for the CDR3 is TGTGCCAGCAGTTTTTTCGGACAGGGTCCCACTGGGGCCAACGTCCTGACTTTC. This codes for CASSFFGQGPTGANVLTF. V and J are TRBV28 and TRBJ2-6, with 8 bases identical to TRBD1. Per the germline V gene, CDR1 is MDHEN and CDR2 is SYDVKM. J lost 2 bases, V lost 3 bases, and 9 bases had no gene match. This CDR3 region has 18 residues.

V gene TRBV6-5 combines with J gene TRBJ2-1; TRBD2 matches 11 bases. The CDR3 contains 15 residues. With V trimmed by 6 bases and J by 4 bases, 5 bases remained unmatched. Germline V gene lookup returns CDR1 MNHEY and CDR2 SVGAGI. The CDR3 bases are TGTGCCAGCAGCCCCACTAGCGGGGGTTACAATGAGCAGTTCTTC. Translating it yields CASSPTSGGYNEQFF.

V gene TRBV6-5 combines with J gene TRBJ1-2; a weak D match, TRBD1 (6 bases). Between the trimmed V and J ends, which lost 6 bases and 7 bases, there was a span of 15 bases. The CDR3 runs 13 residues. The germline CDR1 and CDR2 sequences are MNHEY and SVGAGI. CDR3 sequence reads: CASSDTGRSGYTF. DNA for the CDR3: TGTGCCAGCAGCGATACAGGGAGAAGTGGCTACACCTTC.

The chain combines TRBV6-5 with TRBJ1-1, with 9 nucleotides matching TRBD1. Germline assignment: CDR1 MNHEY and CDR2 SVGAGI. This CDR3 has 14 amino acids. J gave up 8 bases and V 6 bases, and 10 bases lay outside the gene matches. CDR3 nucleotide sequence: TGTGCCAGCAGCGTCCGGGACAGGGCGTCAGAAGCTTTCTTT. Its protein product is CASSVRDRASEAFF.

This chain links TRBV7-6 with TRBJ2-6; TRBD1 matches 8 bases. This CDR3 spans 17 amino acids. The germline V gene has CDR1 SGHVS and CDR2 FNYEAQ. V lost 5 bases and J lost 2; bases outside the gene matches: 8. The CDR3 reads CASSPGQGTPGANVLTF. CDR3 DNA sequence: TGTGCCAGCAGCCCTGGACAGGGAACCCCTGGGGCCAACGTCCTGACTTTC.

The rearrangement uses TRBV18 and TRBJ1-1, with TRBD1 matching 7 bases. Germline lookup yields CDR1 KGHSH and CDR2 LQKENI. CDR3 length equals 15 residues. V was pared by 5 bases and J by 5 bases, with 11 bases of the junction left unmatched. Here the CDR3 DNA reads TGTGCCAGCTCATCTGCCGGACAGGTGTTGACTGAAGCTTTCTTT. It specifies CASSSAGQVLTEAFF.

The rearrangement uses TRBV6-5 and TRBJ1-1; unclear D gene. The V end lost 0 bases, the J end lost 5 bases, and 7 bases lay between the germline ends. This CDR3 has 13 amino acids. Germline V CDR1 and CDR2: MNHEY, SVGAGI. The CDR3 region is CASSYSLGTEAFF. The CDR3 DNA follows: TGTGCCAGCAGTTACTCGTTGGGGACTGAAGCTTTCTTT.

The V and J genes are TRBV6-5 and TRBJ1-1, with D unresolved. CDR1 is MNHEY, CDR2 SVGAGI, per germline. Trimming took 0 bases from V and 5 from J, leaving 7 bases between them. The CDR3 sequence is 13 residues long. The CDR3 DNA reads TGTGCCAGCAGTTACTCGGAGGGAACTGAAGCTTTCTTT. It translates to CASSYSEGTEAFF.

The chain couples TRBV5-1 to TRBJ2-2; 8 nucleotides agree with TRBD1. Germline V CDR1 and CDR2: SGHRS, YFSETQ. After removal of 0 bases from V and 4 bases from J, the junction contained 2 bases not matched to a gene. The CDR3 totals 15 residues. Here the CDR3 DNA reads TGCGCCAGCAGCTTGGACAGGGGGATCACCGGGGAGCTGTTTTTT. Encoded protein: CASSLDRGITGELFF.

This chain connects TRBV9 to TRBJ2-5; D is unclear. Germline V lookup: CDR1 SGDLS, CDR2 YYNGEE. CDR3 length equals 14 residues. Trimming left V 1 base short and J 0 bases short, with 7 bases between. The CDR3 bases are TGTGCCAGCAGCGTACTCGGGTACCAAGAGACCCAGTACTTC. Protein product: CASSVLGYQETQYF.

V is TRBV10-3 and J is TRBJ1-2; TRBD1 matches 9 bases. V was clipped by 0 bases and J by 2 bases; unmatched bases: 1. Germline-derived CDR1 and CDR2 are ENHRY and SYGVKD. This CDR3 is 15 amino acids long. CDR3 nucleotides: TGTGCCATCAGTGAGTCAGGGACAGGGAACTATGGCTACACCTTC. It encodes CAISESGTGNYGYTF.

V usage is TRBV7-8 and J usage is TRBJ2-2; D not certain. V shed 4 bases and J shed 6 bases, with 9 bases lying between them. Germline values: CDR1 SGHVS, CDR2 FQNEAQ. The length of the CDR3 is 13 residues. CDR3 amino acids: CASSWLGAGELFF. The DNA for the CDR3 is TGTGCCAGCAGCTGGTTGGGCGCCGGGGAGCTGTTTTTT.

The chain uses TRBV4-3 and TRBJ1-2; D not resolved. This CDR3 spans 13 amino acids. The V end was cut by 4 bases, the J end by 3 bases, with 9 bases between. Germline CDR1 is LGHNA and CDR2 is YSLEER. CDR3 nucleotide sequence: TGCGCCAGCAGCCCCAGGCGTTACTATGGCTACACCTTC. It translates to CASSPRRYYGYTF.

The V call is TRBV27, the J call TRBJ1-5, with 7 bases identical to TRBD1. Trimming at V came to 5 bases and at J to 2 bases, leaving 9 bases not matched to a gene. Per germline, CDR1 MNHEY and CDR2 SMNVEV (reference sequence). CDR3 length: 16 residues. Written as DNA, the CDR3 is TGTGCCAGCAGTCTAACAGGGGAAGGTGGCAATCAGCCCCAGCATTTT. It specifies CASSLTGEGGNQPQHF.

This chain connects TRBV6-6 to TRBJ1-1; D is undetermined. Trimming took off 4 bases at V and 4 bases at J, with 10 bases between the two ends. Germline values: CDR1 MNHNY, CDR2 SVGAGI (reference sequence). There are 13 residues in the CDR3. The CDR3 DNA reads TGTGCCAGCAGTTCTAGGGAGAGCACTGAAGCTTTCTTT. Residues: CASSSRESTEAFF.